Listed here are 9 T cell receptor beta chains from one sample, sequenced in a study of CD8+CD57+ T cells in acquired aplastic anemia. Patients sequenced had flow cytometry evidence of CD8+CD57+ cell expansion. CDR3 and TCR beta VDJ profiling relied on genomic DNA as the template. Each CDR3 protein is one row after TCRdb ran MiXCR on the reads. The sample records fewer than 200,000 distinct CDR3 sequences, roughly 50% being singletons. Sequenced input: sorted CD4+, CD8+, or CD8+CD57+ T cells (not recorded which) from PBMCs. These receptors came from a human donor with aplastic anemia.

About this clonotype: One junction end does not reproduce the germline sequence, and a read error may be involved. The chain couples TRBV7-3 to TRBJ2-2; a possible D gene is TRBD2 (5 bases). Germline values: CDR1 SGHTA, CDR2 FQGTGA. The CDR3 consists of 13 residues. CDR3 nucleotide sequence: TGTGCCAGCAACTTAAAACGGGACGGGGAGCTGTTTTTT. It translates to CASNLKRDGELFF.

This clonotype turned up a few times. The chain links TRBV2 to TRBJ1-6, with D tentatively TRBD1 (5 bases). With 7 bases removed from V and 6 bases from J, the gap between germline ends came to 16 bases. The CDR3 loop spans 15 amino acids. CDR1 SNHLY and CDR2 FYNNEI come from the germline V gene. CDR3 amino acids: CASIGTSGRNSPLHF. Here the CDR3 DNA reads TGTGCCAGCATTGGGACGAGTGGCCGTAATTCACCCCTCCACTTT.

This clonotype occurred many times. The rearrangement links TRBV14 to TRBJ1-6; no clear D gene. V shed 0 bases and J shed 14 bases, with 11 bases lying between them. CDR3 length equals 13 residues. Per germline, CDR1 SGHDN and CDR2 FVKESK. In nucleotides, the CDR3 is TGTGCCAGCAGCCAAGATAAGGGAGGAACCCTCCACTTT. Its translation is CASSQDKGGTLHF.

This clonotype was seen many times. The chain carries TRBV4-3 and TRBJ1-1; tentatively, D is TRBD1 (6 bases). The ends were cut back, 3 bases at V and 7 bases at J, with 21 bases in the middle. The CDR3 contains 16 residues. Germline lookup yields CDR1 LGHNA and CDR2 YSLEER. CDR3 in amino acids: CASSQELQGTSGEAFF. CDR3 DNA sequence: TGCGCCAGCAGCCAGGAGCTACAGGGTACCTCGGGTGAAGCTTTCTTT.

The genes are TRBV20-1 and TRBJ2-5, with 9 bases lining up with TRBD1. This CDR3 comprises 14 residues. Unmatched junction bases numbered 6, after V lost 3 bases and J lost 4 bases. Germline V lookup: CDR1 DFQATT, CDR2 SNEGSKA (reference sequence). The chain's CDR3 is CSARTGGVRETQYF. CDR3 sequence (DNA): TGCAGTGCTAGGACAGGGGGGGTCCGAGAGACCCAGTACTTC.

To note about this clonotype: Compared with germline, one end of the junction differs, possibly owing to a read error. This chain connects TRBV19 to TRBJ1-6, with D possibly TRBD1 on 6 matching bases. Germline values: CDR1 LNHDA, CDR2 SQIVND (reference sequence). This CDR3 has 13 residues. In DNA, the CDR3 is TGTGCCGGTAGTATCGGGGGCCAACCGCCCCTCCACTTT. Translation: CAGSIGGQPPLHF.

The chain links TRBV19 to TRBJ2-3, with TRBD2 identical over 7 bases. Germline V gene sequence: CDR1 LNHDA, CDR2 SQIVND (reference sequence). CDR3 length: 15 amino acids. V was pared by 6 bases and J by 4 bases, with 10 bases of the junction left unmatched. The CDR3: CASSRLARAADTQYF. For the CDR3, the DNA is TGTGCCAGTAGCCGACTAGCCAGAGCGGCAGATACGCAGTATTTT.

This chain connects TRBV7-9 to TRBJ2-7; 9 nucleotides match TRBD1. From germline, CDR1 is SEHNR and CDR2 FQNEAQ (reference sequence). Germline trimming cut 8 bases from V and 1 base from J; bases unmatched to any gene: 3. This CDR3 region has 13 residues. CDR3 sequence: CASLGQGSYEQYF. The CDR3 nucleotides are TGTGCCAGCCTGGGACAGGGTTCCTACGAGCAGTACTTC.

This clonotype was detected ten times or more. This sequence joins TRBV30 and TRBJ2-1; D is uncertain. The CDR3 runs 12 residues. Trimming left V 4 bases short and J 0 bases short, with 4 bases between. The germline V gene encodes CDR1 GTSNPN and CDR2 SVGIG (reference sequence). CDR3 region: CAWKDSYNEQFF. Here the CDR3 DNA reads TGTGCCTGGAAGGACTCCTACAATGAGCAGTTCTTC.